This entry lists 29 T cell receptor beta chains sequenced from one sample in a study of blood T cell repertoires in COVID-19. Assay: immunoSEQ multiplex PCR; the TCRdb copy retains only in-frame clones and omits some. The top ten clones hold 13% of a sample with a few hundred thousand clones, approximately 80% of them seen once. Sequencing was performed on peripheral blood. These receptors originate from a human donor in a cohort sampled during active COVID-19.

This clone showed up just once. The CDR3 sequence is CASSKGSLVPYEQYF. CDR3 sequence (DNA): TGTGCCAGCAGCAAAGGAAGTCTAGTTCCCTACGAGCAGTACTTC. This rearrangement joins TRBV21-1 to TRBJ2-7; no check of the table's D call, TRBD2, against the DNA was made. TRBV21-1 is recorded as a pseudogene. The CDR3 spans 15 residues.

The genes are TRBV27 and TRBJ2-2, with TRBD1 identical over 7 bases. CDR3 length equals 16 residues. Germline loops: CDR1 MNHEY, CDR2 SMNVEV (reference sequence). Trimming removed 6 bases from V and 0 bases from J; junction bases left unmatched: 7. DNA for the CDR3: TGTGCCAGCAGCGTCCTCGGGACAGCGAACACCGGGGAGCTGTTTTTT. Protein: CASSVLGTANTGELFF.

This chain uses TRBV19 with TRBJ1-4, with 8 positions matching TRBD1. Germline V gene data show CDR1 as LNHDA and CDR2 as SQIVND (reference sequence). J was trimmed by 7 bases and V by 3 bases; bases with no gene match: 4. The CDR3 contains 14 residues. The DNA of the CDR3 is TGTGCCAGTAGTATCGGACAGGGCGTTGAAAAACTGTTTTTT. The encoded protein is CASSIGQGVEKLFF.

This rearrangement joins TRBV19 to TRBJ2-4; 7 bases map to TRBD1. V lost 4 bases to trimming and J lost 0 bases; unmatched junction nucleotides: 6. This CDR3 region has 16 residues. From germline, CDR1 is LNHDA and CDR2 SQIVND (reference sequence). The CDR3 reads CASSRGQTIAKNIQYF. CDR3 DNA: TGTGCCAGTAGTAGGGGACAGACAATAGCCAAAAACATTCAGTACTTC. The full variable domain, with the rest looked up from reference TRBV19 and TRBJ2-4, is DGGITQSPKYLFRKEGQNVTLSCEQNLNHDAMYWYRQDPGQGLRLIYYSQIVNDFQKGDIAEGYSVSREKKESFPLTVTSAQKNPTAFYLCASSRGQTIAKNIQYFGAGTRLSVL.

The chain uses TRBV9 and TRBJ2-1; D is ambiguous. This CDR3 is 12 amino acids long. Germline CDR1 is SGDLS and CDR2 is YYNGEE. Trimming shortened V by 3 bases and J by 2 bases, and 3 bases separated the two germline ends. As DNA, the CDR3 is TGTGCCAGCAGCGCCACCTACAATGAGCAGTTCTTC. Translating gives CASSATYNEQFF.

The V gene is TRBV5-6, the J gene TRBJ2-2; D is unclear. CDR1 SGHDT and CDR2 YYEEEE come from the germline V gene. The CDR3 loop spans 15 amino acids. Trimming left V 4 bases short and J 0 bases short, with 10 bases between. The CDR3 loop is CASSPSPANTGELFF. The DNA of the CDR3 is TGTGCCAGCAGCCCTTCCCCGGCGAACACCGGGGAGCTGTTTTTT.

CDR3 bases: TGTGCCAGTAGTTCGACGGGACTCGATTACGAGCAGTACTTC. Translation gives CASSSTGLDYEQYF. The rearrangement links TRBV19 to TRBJ2-7; D might be TRBD2 (6 bases). V was cut by 5 bases and J by 4 bases, with 15 bases left in between. The V gene's germline CDR1 is LNHDA and CDR2 SQIVND (reference sequence). The CDR3 loop spans 14 amino acids.

This clone was detected once. V and J are TRBV15 and TRBJ2-7; weak D call: TRBD1 (5 bases). The germline V and J ends were trimmed by 0 bases and 5 bases, with 23 bases remaining between them. The CDR3 covers 18 residues. Germline values: CDR1 LNHNV, CDR2 YYDKDF (reference sequence). The CDR3 loop is CATSRDHEVGHPGDEQYF. The CDR3 DNA is TGTGCCACCAGCAGAGATCACGAGGTCGGACACCCTGGGGACGAGCAGTACTTC.

The chain is built from TRBV10-3 and TRBJ1-2, with D possibly TRBD1 on 5 matching bases. In germline, CDR1 is ENHRY, CDR2 SYGVKD. Trimming cost V 3 bases and J 6 bases, with 17 bases left between them. The CDR3 is 15 amino acids. The CDR3 DNA sequence: TGTGCCATCAGTGACCCAAGGGCGTCGGGGGATGGCTACACCTTC. Its protein is CAISDPRASGDGYTF.

V gene TRBV11-3 combines with J gene TRBJ2-5; TRBD1 agrees at 8 bases. The germline CDR1 and CDR2 sequences are SGHNT and YENEEA. Unmatched junction bases numbered 10, after V lost 5 bases and J lost 5 bases. The CDR3 has 15 residues. CDR3 coding DNA: TGTGCCAGCAGCCAGAGGACAGGGTTGGACGAGACCCAGTACTTC. This sequence encodes CASSQRTGLDETQYF.

The chain has TRBV28 and TRBJ2-7; 7 bases align to TRBD1. The trim removed 3 bases at V and 2 bases at J, leaving 4 bases unmatched. This CDR3 is built from 14 residues. Germline V gives CDR1 MDHEN, CDR2 SYDVKM. This chain's CDR3 is CASSFVGTAYEQYF. CDR3 in DNA: TGTGCCAGCAGTTTCGTCGGGACAGCCTACGAGCAGTACTTC. The full variable domain, its missing parts supplied by reference TRBV28 and TRBJ2-7, is DVKVTQSSRYLVKRTGEKVFLECVQDMDHENMFWYRQDPGLGLRLIYFSYDVKMKEKGDIPEGYSVSREKKERFSLILESASTNQTSMYLCASSFVGTAYEQYFGPGTRLTVT.

The CDR3 DNA is TGTGCCTGGAGCGTGGGAGGGCACACCGGGGAGCTGTTTTTT. This encodes CAWSVGGHTGELFF. The chain is built from TRBV30 and TRBJ2-2, with TRBD2 matching 7 bases. The length of the CDR3 is 14 residues. From germline, CDR1 is GTSNPN and CDR2 SVGIG (reference sequence). With V trimmed by 3 bases and J by 3 bases, 4 bases remained unmatched.

The V gene is TRBV6-5, the J gene TRBJ2-7, with a tentative D call TRBD1 (6 bases). This CDR3 region has 14 residues. Between the trimmed V and J ends, which lost 6 bases and 3 bases, there was a span of 15 bases. Germline V lookup: CDR1 MNHEY, CDR2 SVGAGI. The CDR3 DNA reads as TGTGCCAGCAGCCCGGTTAGAGGGGGCTACGAGCAGTACTTC. It codes for CASSPVRGGYEQYF.

This sequence joins TRBV5-1 and TRBJ2-5, with TRBD2 matching 14 bases. The length of the CDR3 is 18 residues. The germline CDR1 and CDR2 sequences are SGHRS and YFSETQ. J lost 4 bases, V lost 1 base, and 9 bases had no gene match. The CDR3 region is CASSLTGTSGGRVETQYF. The DNA for the CDR3 is TGCGCCAGCAGCTTGACAGGGACTAGCGGGGGACGGGTAGAGACCCAGTACTTC.

The chain employs TRBV4-1 and TRBJ2-3; 11 bases map to TRBD2. Germline trimming cut 0 bases from V and 2 bases from J; bases unmatched to any gene: 4. Germline V gives CDR1 MGHRA, CDR2 YSYEKL. CDR3 length: 17 residues. Here the CDR3 DNA reads TGCGCCAGCAGCCAAGAGCGGGGACTAGCGGACACAGATACGCAGTATTTT. Translation gives CASSQERGLADTDTQYF.

This clone was counted a few times. The CDR3 spells CASSLGLALNYEQYF. CDR3 bases: TGTGCCAGCAGTCTTGGACTAGCGCTCAACTACGAGCAGTACTTC. The chain combines TRBV6-5 with TRBJ2-7, with 9 bases matching TRBD2. Trimming took 5 bases from V and 3 from J; bases not matched to a gene: 8. This CDR3 is built from 15 residues. Germline V gene sequence: CDR1 MNHEY, CDR2 SVGAGI.

V is TRBV6-5 and J is TRBJ2-7; TRBD2 agrees at 11 bases. Per germline, CDR1 MNHEY and CDR2 SVGAGI. V shed 6 bases, J shed 3 bases, and the junction held 7 bases outside the gene matches. The CDR3 contains 15 residues. The CDR3 sequence: CASRPTSGSFYEQYF. CDR3 nucleotides: TGTGCCAGCAGACCTACTAGCGGGAGTTTCTACGAGCAGTACTTC.

The V call is TRBV28, the J call TRBJ2-7; D is undetermined. Germline V gene lookup returns CDR1 MDHEN and CDR2 SYDVKM. Trimming took off 5 bases at V and 6 bases at J, with 8 bases between the two ends. The CDR3 runs 11 residues. DNA of the CDR3: TGTGCCAGCAGTATAAATTCCGAGCAGTACTTC. Protein product: CASSINSEQYF.

Many counts were recorded for this clone. The rearrangement uses TRBV27 and TRBJ2-2, with unresolved D. Trimming pared 5 bases from V and 6 bases from J, leaving 16 bases between. From germline, CDR1 is MNHEY and CDR2 SMNVEV (reference sequence). This CDR3 spans 15 amino acids. CDR3 DNA: TGTGCCAGCAGTCCTCAGAATGAGGCGGCCGGGGAGCTGTTTTTT. It codes for CASSPQNEAAGELFF.

This sequence joins TRBV4-1 and TRBJ2-1, with 7 bases identical to TRBD2. The V gene end was trimmed by 0 bases and the J gene end by 7 bases; junction bases not matched to a gene: 12. Germline V gene sequence: CDR1 MGHRA, CDR2 YSYEKL. The CDR3 has 17 amino acids. The CDR3 DNA reads TGCGCCAGCAGCCAAGATATATGGCGGGAGTTATTGAATGAGCAGTTCTTC. This encodes CASSQDIWRELLNEQFF.

The CDR3 nucleotides read TGCGCCAGCAGTTTAGACAGAAACAACAAAGCTTTCTTT. Translation gives CASSLDRNNKAFF. The chain is built from TRBV5-1 and TRBJ1-1, with D possibly TRBD1 on 5 matching bases. The germline V and J ends were trimmed by 5 bases and 9 bases, with 17 bases remaining between them. CDR1 and CDR2 from the germline V gene are SGHRS and YFSETQ. The CDR3 runs to 13 residues.

The J gene is TRBJ2-3, the V gene TRBV4-1; perhaps TRBD1 as D (6 bases). Trimming left V 0 bases short and J 8 bases short, with 27 bases between. The CDR3 runs to 19 residues. The germline V gene encodes CDR1 MGHRA and CDR2 YSYEKL. The CDR3: CASSQERGFRWTGFSTQYF. CDR3 coding DNA: TGCGCCAGCAGCCAAGAGAGGGGGTTTCGGTGGACGGGTTTTAGTACGCAGTATTTT.

In regard to this clone: The sample holds other DNA sequences that translate to the same CDR3. The chain couples TRBV5-1 to TRBJ1-1; 7 nucleotides align to TRBD1. The CDR3 is 14 amino acids. V gave up 5 bases and J gave up 0 bases; unmatched junction bases: 4. The germline gives CDR1 SGHRS, CDR2 YFSETQ. CDR3 coding DNA: TGCGCCAGCAGTCCACAGGGGATGAACACTGAAGCTTTCTTT. Protein product: CASSPQGMNTEAFF.

The V call is TRBV24-1, the J call TRBJ2-7, with D perhaps TRBD1 (6 bases). With 6 bases removed from V and 3 bases from J, the gap between germline ends came to 11 bases. Per the germline V gene, CDR1 is KGHDR and CDR2 is SFDVKD. This CDR3 has 13 amino acids. The CDR3 nucleotides are TGTGCCACCAGTAAGGGACAAGGCTACGAGCAGTACTTC. Its protein is CATSKGQGYEQYF.

Only a few counts were recorded for this clone. The V call is TRBV5-1, the J call TRBJ1-1, with a weak D call TRBD1 (6 bases). The V end was cut by 0 bases, the J end by 1 base, with 13 bases between. The CDR3 is 16 amino acids. Germline V gene lookup returns CDR1 SGHRS and CDR2 YFSETQ. As DNA, the CDR3 is TGCGCCAGCAGCTTGGGGACCCAAGGGGGGAACACTGAAGCTTTCTTT. Encoded protein: CASSLGTQGGNTEAFF.

This clone was recorded once. The rearrangement links TRBV10-3 to TRBJ2-3; possibly TRBD1 for D (5 bases). CDR1 is ENHRY, CDR2 SYGVKD, per germline. V was shortened by 4 bases and J by 2 bases, with 13 bases between the two germline ends. This CDR3 comprises 15 residues. The CDR3 DNA reads TGTGCCATCAGTGTTGGACAAGACGTCACAGATACGCAGTATTTT. Translated: CAISVGQDVTDTQYF.

This clone showed up just a few times. The V call is TRBV19, the J call TRBJ1-1, with TRBD1 as a possible D gene (5 bases). Trimming left V 5 bases short and J 11 bases short, with 21 bases between. This CDR3 has 14 amino acids. The germline gives CDR1 LNHDA, CDR2 SQIVND (reference sequence). CDR3 nucleotides: TGTGCCAGTAGTCCGCAGGGCAGGAGCAGTGGGGCTTTCTTT. It codes for CASSPQGRSSGAFF.

As DNA, the CDR3 is TGTGCCATCAGTGACGCCAGGGGGCAGGGGGGAGCTTTCTTT. As protein: CAISDARGQGGAFF. The V gene is TRBV10-3, the J gene TRBJ1-1, with 8 positions matching TRBD1. CDR1 is ENHRY and CDR2 is SYGVKD in the germline V gene. V lost 3 bases, J lost 10 bases, and 10 bases stayed unmatched. The CDR3 has 14 amino acids.

This chain joins TRBV28 and TRBJ2-3; possible D gene TRBD2, 6 bases. Germline V CDR1 and CDR2: MDHEN, SYDVKM. The V end was cut by 7 bases, the J end by 6 bases, with 17 bases between. CDR3 length: 14 amino acids. The chain's CDR3 is CASTPWGEMDTQYF. CDR3 nucleotides: TGTGCCAGCACCCCTTGGGGGGAGATGGATACGCAGTATTTT. Variable domain in full (rest from reference TRBV28 and TRBJ2-3): DVKVTQSSRYLVKRTGEKVFLECVQDMDHENMFWYRQDPGLGLRLIYFSYDVKMKEKGDIPEGYSVSREKKERFSLILESASTNQTSMYLCASTPWGEMDTQYFGPGTRLTVL.